This paragraph reports one TCR beta chain. What it recognizes is unknown. With UMI labels, 5' RACE was used to prepare the TRB cDNA libraries. One entry per CDR3 protein, without DNA, is what TCRdb gives after re-calling the 5' RACE reads. This listing includes about 98,000 distinct CDR3 sequences. CDR3 length: 13 residues. Germline V gene sequence: CDR1 MNHEY, CDR2 SVGEGT. The record originates from a study of CXCR3-negative and CXCR3-positive naive CD8 T cells. CD45RO-CCR7+CD27+CD95- characterized naive CD8+ T cells. Study-wide results and caveats: Naive cells positive for CXCR3 carried more hydrophobic TRB CDR3s than CXCR3-negative ones. Much lower diversity was found in memory CD8+ cells, while both naive subsets had comparably high diversity.

This TCR derives from a human donor in good health. Some clones in this sample may be carry-over from other donors' samples. Sample: naive CXCR3+ CD8+ T cells from blood. The subset: CD45RO-CCR7+CD27+CD95- naive CD8+ T cells expressing CXCR3 (TNR3+). The chain carries TRBV6-2 or TRBV6-3 and TRBJ2-7; without DNA, the TCRdb call of TRBD1 cannot be checked. The CDR3 loop is CASSSLGGYEQYF.